The 30 T cell receptor beta chains given below trace back to one sample, sequenced in a study of long-term antiretroviral therapy in people with HIV. Assay version v3.0 of immunoSEQ was used, and it was run at survey level. Repertoires were generated with immunoSEQ multiplex PCR, while TCRdb's copy carries only in-frame clones and drops some. The sample has about 30,000 clones; 70% to 85% are singletons. The starting material was unsorted PBMCs, obtained 3 years after starting antiretroviral therapy. The receptors come from a middle-aged man with HIV.

The genes are TRBV6-5 and TRBJ1-1; TRBD1 might be the D (6 bases). The ends were cut back, 0 bases at V and 0 bases at J, with 11 bases in the middle. Germline CDR1 is MNHEY and CDR2 is SVGAGI. The CDR3 sequence is 16 residues long. This CDR3 is CASSYSAGVLNTEAFF. The CDR3 DNA sequence: TGTGCCAGCAGTTACTCGGCAGGGGTTCTGAACACTGAAGCTTTCTTT.

The sample holds one count of this clone. This chain connects TRBV30 to TRBJ2-7, with 11 bases fitting TRBD1. CDR1 and CDR2 (germline): GTSNPN, SVGIG (reference sequence). The CDR3 sequence is 13 residues long. With 5 bases clipped from V and 3 bases from J, the junction kept 3 bases outside the gene matches. The CDR3 DNA is TGTGCCTGGGCCGGGACAGGGGGCTACGAGCAGTACTTC. Its protein is CAWAGTGGYEQYF.

The V call is TRBV6-1, the J call TRBJ1-5; 9 bases are a match to TRBD1. The V gene's germline CDR1 is MNHNS and CDR2 SASEGT. V gave up 6 bases and J gave up 5 bases; unmatched junction bases: 8. This CDR3 has 15 amino acids. CDR3 sequence: CASRAGTGRDQPQHF. CDR3 nucleotide sequence: TGTGCCAGCAGAGCCGGGACAGGGCGGGATCAGCCCCAGCATTTT.

CDR3 in DNA: TGTGCCAGTAGTATTGTCCGGGACCGAACCTACGAGCAGTACTTC. This encodes CASSIVRDRTYEQYF. The chain joins TRBV19 to TRBJ2-7; D is tentatively TRBD1 or TRBD2 (5 bases each). The V and J ends lost 3 bases and 2 bases respectively, with 14 bases between them. The CDR3 covers 15 residues. The germline CDR1 and CDR2 sequences are LNHDA and SQIVND (reference sequence).

V is TRBV6-5 and J is TRBJ2-2; 7 positions match TRBD1. CDR3 length: 15 residues. With 5 bases clipped from V and 5 bases from J, the junction kept 8 bases outside the gene matches. Germline loops: CDR1 MNHEY, CDR2 SVGAGI. CDR3 loop: CASSTTTGSTGELFF. The CDR3, as DNA: TGTGCCAGCAGTACTACGACAGGGTCGACCGGGGAGCTGTTTTTT.

V is TRBV15 and J is TRBJ1-5, with D perhaps TRBD1 (5 bases). V shed 5 bases and J shed 1 base, with 6 bases lying between them. There are 13 residues in the CDR3. CDR1 is LNHNV and CDR2 is YYDKDF in the germline V gene (reference sequence). CDR3 amino acids: CATSGGSNQPQHF. The CDR3 nucleotides read TGTGCCACCAGCGGGGGAAGCAATCAGCCCCAGCATTTT.

Concerning this clone: The junction does not match germline at one end; this may be a read error. The V and J genes are TRBV2 and TRBJ1-5; 9 nucleotides agree with TRBD1. Germline V gene data show CDR1 as SNHLY and CDR2 as FYNNEI. The CDR3 totals 14 residues. The CDR3 DNA follows: TGTGCCAGCAGACGAGACAGGGGGAATCAACCCCAGCATTTT. This gives the protein CASRRDRGNQPQHF.

The sample holds one count of this clone. This chain connects TRBV29-1 to TRBJ1-2, with unresolved D. The CDR3 length is 13 residues. The germline CDR1 and CDR2 sequences are SQVTM and ANQGSEA. The CDR3 DNA reads TGCAGGTCCCGGGGTAAGGACGACTATGGCTACACCTTC. Protein sequence: CRSRGKDDYGYTF.

The chain has TRBV19 and TRBJ1-1, with a possible D match to TRBD1 (5 bases). Trimming left V 6 bases short and J 3 bases short, with 20 bases between. The germline CDR1 and CDR2 sequences are LNHDA and SQIVND (reference sequence). The CDR3 sequence is 16 residues long. In DNA, the CDR3 is TGTGCCAGTAGAGACCGCCCAGGGTTTACGGACACTGAAGCTTTCTTT. It encodes CASRDRPGFTDTEAFF.

The CDR3 loop reads CASSQPTRTTLLHF. The CDR3 DNA reads TGTGCCAGCAGCCAACCCACCCGGACAACTCTCCTCCACTTT. V and J are TRBV2 and TRBJ1-6; tentatively, D is TRBD1 (5 bases). Per germline, CDR1 SNHLY and CDR2 FYNNEI. Trimming shortened V by 6 bases and J by 15 bases, and 21 bases separated the two germline ends. The CDR3 contains 14 residues.

The chain is built from TRBV5-6 and TRBJ1-2, with D perhaps TRBD1 (5 bases). Germline CDR1 SGHDT, CDR2 YYEEEE. V was clipped by 4 bases and J by 8 bases, with 18 bases between them. The CDR3 length is 14 residues. The CDR3 protein is CASSLGAGLRGYTF. The CDR3 DNA reads TGTGCCAGCAGCCTCGGGGCAGGGCTTCGGGGCTACACCTTC.

This clone was seen only a few times. V gene TRBV6-4 combines with J gene TRBJ2-3; 8 nucleotides agree with TRBD2. The CDR3 covers 14 residues. The trim removed 3 bases at V and 1 base at J, leaving 0 bases unmatched. Germline V lookup: CDR1 MRHNA, CDR2 SNTAGT. The DNA of the CDR3 is TGTGCCAGCAGTGAAGCGGGGGGCACAGATACGCAGTATTTT. This translates into CASSEAGGTDTQYF.

This chain connects TRBV5-4 to TRBJ1-1; D gene uncertain. CDR1 is SGHNT, CDR2 YYREEE, per germline (reference sequence). Trimming took off 1 base at V and 5 bases at J, with 18 bases between the two ends. The CDR3 runs to 16 residues. As DNA, the CDR3 is TGTGCCAGCAGCTTGCTATCAAGGGATGGAGGGACTGAAGCTTTCTTT. Translation: CASSLLSRDGGTEAFF.

The chain is built from TRBV10-3 and TRBJ1-1; unclear D gene. The germline V gene encodes CDR1 ENHRY and CDR2 SYGVKD. The V and J ends lost 10 bases and 0 bases respectively, with 9 bases between them. The CDR3 runs to 12 residues. In nucleotides, the CDR3 is TGTGCCACCCGCGGCATGAACACTGAAGCTTTCTTT. Residues: CATRGMNTEAFF.

The chain recombines TRBV5-8 with TRBJ1-6; 9 positions match TRBD1. Germline loops: CDR1 SGHTS, CDR2 YDEGEE. V was pared by 5 bases and J by 7 bases, with 4 bases of the junction left unmatched. CDR3 length equals 14 residues. The CDR3 spells CASSRDRVNSPLHF. CDR3 in DNA: TGTGCCAGCAGTCGGGACAGGGTCAATTCACCCCTCCACTTT.

This chain joins TRBV2 and TRBJ2-1, with a weak D call TRBD2 (5 bases). V was clipped by 7 bases and J by 0 bases, with 10 bases between them. This CDR3 is built from 14 residues. Germline V lookup: CDR1 SNHLY, CDR2 FYNNEI. CDR3 loop: CASKAASSYNEQFF. The CDR3 DNA is TGTGCCAGCAAAGCGGCGAGCTCCTACAATGAGCAGTTCTTC.

This chain connects TRBV4-1 to TRBJ2-1, with 8 bases that match TRBD2. V lost 0 bases to trimming and J lost 2 bases; unmatched junction nucleotides: 3. Per the germline V gene, CDR1 is MGHRA and CDR2 is YSYEKL. The CDR3 has 16 residues. The CDR3 DNA is TGCGCCAGCAGCCAAGAGGCCGGGAGGGCCTACAATGAGCAGTTCTTC. It is translated as CASSQEAGRAYNEQFF.

The chain recombines TRBV15 with TRBJ2-5; 14 bases align to TRBD2. This CDR3 contains 16 residues. Trimming cost V 1 base and J 4 bases; bases outside gene matches: 2. Germline CDR1 and CDR2: LNHNV and YYDKDF (reference sequence). The CDR3 DNA sequence: TGTGCCACCAGCAGAGGGGGGACTAGCGGGAGAGAGACCCAGTACTTC. Amino acids: CATSRGGTSGRETQYF.

CDR3 protein: CASSYGLGHGNTIYF. For the CDR3, the DNA is TGTGCCAGCAGTTACGGACTGGGGCACGGAAACACCATATATTTT. The chain has TRBV6-6 and TRBJ1-3, with D possibly being TRBD1 (5 bases). The CDR3 extends over 15 amino acids. The V end was cut by 2 bases, the J end by 4 bases, with 12 bases between. CDR1 is MNHNY and CDR2 is SVGAGI in the germline V gene (reference sequence).

The V and J genes are TRBV11-3 and TRBJ2-5; 9 bases match TRBD2. V was pared by 5 bases and J by 5 bases, with 9 bases of the junction left unmatched. CDR3 length equals 15 residues. CDR1 and CDR2 from the germline V gene are SGHNT and YENEEA. In DNA form, the CDR3 reads TGTGCCAGCAGCCACAGTAGCGGGAGCGGCGAGACCCAGTACTTC. Its translation is CASSHSSGSGETQYF.

This sequence joins TRBV27 and TRBJ2-2, with D tentatively TRBD1 (6 bases). CDR3 length equals 17 residues. V gave up 3 bases and J gave up 4 bases, with 18 bases separating them. CDR1 and CDR2 (germline): MNHEY, SMNVEV (reference sequence). The CDR3 protein is CASSLTGTHTITGELFF. In DNA form, the CDR3 reads TGTGCCAGCAGTTTGACCGGGACACATACTATCACCGGGGAGCTGTTTTTT.

V is TRBV28 and J is TRBJ2-7; D is uncertain. The CDR3 runs 13 residues. Germline CDR1 is MDHEN and CDR2 is SYDVKM. Trimming cost V 3 bases and J 3 bases, with 9 bases left between them. The CDR3 loop is CASSLGIVYEQYF. CDR3 coding DNA: TGTGCCAGCAGTTTGGGGATAGTCTACGAGCAGTACTTC.

The CDR3 DNA follows: TGTGCCAGCAGTCCTTCGACAGGGGACCAGCCCCAGCATTTT. Its translation: CASSPSTGDQPQHF. The genes are TRBV27 and TRBJ1-5, with 8 positions matching TRBD1. Germline values: CDR1 MNHEY, CDR2 SMNVEV (reference sequence). There are 14 residues in the CDR3. With 5 bases clipped from V and 7 bases from J, the junction kept 7 bases outside the gene matches.

The chain couples TRBV5-5 to TRBJ2-7, with D possibly TRBD2 on 6 matching bases. The ends were cut back, 4 bases at V and 2 bases at J, with 13 bases in the middle. Germline CDR1 SGHKS, CDR2 YYEKEE (reference sequence). There are 14 residues in the CDR3. CDR3 loop: CASSPAGGAYEQYF. The CDR3 region has the DNA TGTGCCAGCAGCCCAGCGGGCGGGGCCTACGAGCAGTACTTC. The full variable domain, rest sourced from reference TRBV5-5 and TRBJ2-7, is DAGVTQSPTHLIKTRGQQVTLRCSPISGHKSVSWYQQVLGQGPQFIFQYYEKEERGRGNFPDRFSARQFPNYSSELNVNALLLGDSALYLCASSPAGGAYEQYFGPGTRLTVT.

V gene TRBV18 combines with J gene TRBJ2-3; no clear D gene. The CDR3 runs to 14 residues. Trimming took off 4 bases at V and 4 bases at J, with 12 bases between the two ends. Germline CDR1 reads KGHSH; CDR2 reads LQKENI. The CDR3 bases are TGTGCCAGCTCACAAAACTCGGCCTCAGATACGCAGTATTTT. Translating gives CASSQNSASDTQYF.

The chain joins TRBV11-3 to TRBJ2-7, with D hard to call. The CDR3 runs to 13 residues. CDR1 and CDR2 (germline): SGHNT, YENEEA. V lost 8 bases and J lost 1, with 12 bases in between. The CDR3 here is CASSWSTSYEQYF. CDR3 DNA: TGTGCCAGCTCCTGGAGCACTTCCTACGAGCAGTACTTC.

This sequence joins TRBV19 and TRBJ1-1; D is ambiguous. The ends were cut back, 7 bases at V and 3 bases at J, with 15 bases in the middle. CDR3 length: 14 amino acids. CDR1 and CDR2 (germline): LNHDA, SQIVND (reference sequence). CDR3 coding DNA: TGTGCCAGTAAAGGTGTGACAAGGGACACTGAAGCTTTCTTT. Its translation: CASKGVTRDTEAFF.

This chain links TRBV19 with TRBJ1-4, with a tentative D call TRBD1 (5 bases). With 4 bases removed from V and 8 bases from J, the gap between germline ends came to 11 bases. CDR3 length: 13 amino acids. Germline V gene sequence: CDR1 LNHDA, CDR2 SQIVND (reference sequence). The CDR3 is CASSSLGEEKLFF. CDR3 coding DNA: TGTGCCAGTAGTAGTCTGGGGGAGGAAAAACTGTTTTTT.

The chain recombines TRBV15 with TRBJ2-1, with 7 bases that match TRBD2. This CDR3 contains 16 residues. CDR1 is LNHNV, CDR2 YYDKDF, per germline (reference sequence). The V segment lost 1 base and the J segment 2 bases; nucleotides outside the gene matches: 5. CDR3 protein: CATSRGAGVTYNEQFF. DNA for the CDR3: TGTGCCACCAGCAGAGGGGCGGGGGTAACCTACAATGAGCAGTTCTTC.

The chain combines TRBV2 with TRBJ1-2, with 9 positions matching TRBD1. V lost 3 bases, J lost 8 bases, and 10 bases stayed unmatched. Germline V gene lookup returns CDR1 SNHLY and CDR2 FYNNEI. This CDR3 is 15 amino acids long. DNA for the CDR3: TGTGCCAGCAGTGATGCCGGGACAGGGCCACTGGGCTACACCTTC. Translated, it gives CASSDAGTGPLGYTF. Filled out from reference TRBV2 and TRBJ1-2, the complete variable domain reads EPEVTQTPSHQVTQMGQEVILRCVPISNHLYFYWYRQILGQKVEFLVSFYNNEISEKSEIFDDQFSVERPDGSNFTLKIRSTKLEDSAMYFCASSDAGTGPLGYTFGSGTRLTVV.